This T cell receptor beta chain came from a study of blood T cell repertoires in COVID-19. About the research overall: Specimens from acute and convalescent COVID-19 originated in the United States, Italy and Spain. PBMCs, B-cell-depleted T cells, or T cells were the source of the cDNA or gDNA that made up the material.

This CDR3 spans 16 amino acids. V dropped 1 base and J dropped 6; count of bases not matched to a gene: 11. The germline gives CDR1 SGHVS, CDR2 FQNEAQ. Original processing methods: The authors estimated nucleated cell counts from reference gene primer amplification. Generated by immunoSEQ multiplex PCR, the TCRdb table keeps only in-frame clones and is missing some. V and J calls and clone size are those listed in that table; D and trimming were worked out from the DNA. The sample contains approximately 100,000 clones, about nine tenths of which appear only once. The material sequenced was peripheral blood. J is TRBJ1-2 and V is TRBV7-8, with 7 bases fitting TRBD1. This TCR came from a man in his 70s with acute or convalescent COVID-19. CDR3 loop: CASSLGVSGGSDGYTF. CDR3 DNA sequence: TGTGCCAGCAGCTTAGGGGTATCAGGGGGTTCTGATGGCTACACCTTC. The full variable domain, in which reference TRBV7-8 and TRBJ1-2 provide the parts outside the CDR3, is GAGVSQSPRYKVAKRGQDVALRCDPISGHVSLFWYQQALGQGPEFLTYFQNEAQLDKSGLPSDRFFAERPEGSVSTLKIQRTQQEDSAVYLCASSLGVSGGSDGYTFGSGTRLTVV.